The next 14 T cell receptor beta chains were all read from a single sample in a study of shared clonotypes between healthy human individuals. The protocol was immunoSEQ multiplex PCR, while the TCRdb copy is restricted to in-frame clones and leaves out a portion. Among around 1,000,000 clones, approximately 75% were seen once, and the ten largest hold about 0.94%. The specimen sequenced was memory CD4+ T cells from PBMCs. Subset specified: CD45RA-negative fraction. These receptors were obtained from a man aged 18 to 29 in good health. Some clones in this sample may be carry-over from other donors' samples.

This clone was seen a few times. The chain uses TRBV7-3 and TRBJ1-2, with 7 bases aligning to TRBD1. Germline CDR1 reads SGHTA; CDR2 reads FQGTGA. CDR3 size: 14 residues. After removal of 5 bases from V and 6 bases from J, the junction contained 9 bases not matched to a gene. The CDR3 bases are TGTGCCAGCAGCCCCACGGGACAGACAGATGGCTACACCTTC. Translation: CASSPTGQTDGYTF.

This chain links TRBV5-4 with TRBJ2-3; 13 bases line up with TRBD2. Germline V CDR1 and CDR2: SGHNT, YYREEE (reference sequence). This CDR3 has 17 amino acids. Trimming cost V 4 bases and J 0 bases; bases outside gene matches: 5. The CDR3 spells CASSPGLAGLSTDTQYF. The CDR3 DNA is TGTGCCAGCAGCCCGGGACTAGCGGGACTTAGCACAGATACGCAGTATTTT. The full variable domain, completed using reference TRBV5-4 and TRBJ2-3, is ETGVTQSPTHLIKTRGQQVTLRCSSQSGHNTVSWYQQALGQGPQFIFQYYREEENGRGNFPPRFSGLQFPNYSSELNVNALELDDSALYLCASSPGLAGLSTDTQYFGPGTRLTVL.

This clone is a singleton in its sample. The chain recombines TRBV5-1 with TRBJ2-1; tentatively, D is TRBD2 (5 bases). The CDR3 covers 16 residues. Trimming took 1 base from V and 6 from J, leaving 17 bases between them. Germline CDR1 reads SGHRS; CDR2 reads YFSETQ. The CDR3 spells CASSLNRLGVSNEQFF. The CDR3 coding sequence is TGCGCCAGCAGCTTGAACCGACTCGGGGTCAGCAATGAGCAGTTCTTC.

V is TRBV6-6 and J is TRBJ2-1, with no clear D. Trimming removed 7 bases from V and 5 bases from J, with 12 bases in between. CDR3 length: 13 amino acids. Germline V gene data show CDR1 as MNHNY and CDR2 as SVGAGI (reference sequence). The CDR3 protein is CASTGRSNNEQFF. Here the CDR3 DNA reads TGTGCCAGCACGGGTCGGTCAAACAATGAGCAGTTCTTC.

For this clone: A far larger clone is just one base off, so this is likely a read error. The genes are TRBV28 and TRBJ2-6, with D uncertain. V gave up 6 bases and J gave up 2 bases, with 8 bases separating them. The germline CDR1 and CDR2 sequences are MDHEN and SYDVKM. This CDR3 contains 14 residues. The CDR3 region has the DNA TGTGCCAGCAGGTTAAACCCTGGGGCCAACGTCCTGACTTTC. Its translation is CASRLNPGANVLTF. The full variable domain, rest sourced from reference TRBV28 and TRBJ2-6, is DVKVTQSSRYLVKRTGEKVFLECVQDMDHENMFWYRQDPGLGLRLIYFSYDVKMKEKGDIPEGYSVSREKKERFSLILESASTNQTSMYLCASRLNPGANVLTFGAGSRLTVL.

The chain links TRBV7-2 to TRBJ1-5; no firm D call. CDR3 length: 13 amino acids. Germline V gene sequence: CDR1 SGHTA, CDR2 FQGNSA. V shed 3 bases and J shed 7 bases, with 10 bases lying between them. The CDR3 reads CASSFRAGQPQHF. As DNA, the CDR3 is TGTGCCAGCAGCTTTCGGGCCGGACAGCCCCAGCATTTT. The whole variable domain, filled in from reference TRBV7-2 and TRBJ1-5, reads GAGVSQSPSNKVTEKGKDVELRCDPISGHTALYWYRQSLGQGLEFLIYFQGNSAPDKSGLPSDRFSAERTGGSVSTLTIQRTQQEDSAVYLCASSFRAGQPQHFGDGTRLSIL.

This chain joins TRBV6-1 and TRBJ2-1, with D perhaps TRBD1 (5 bases). The ends were cut back, 2 bases at V and 3 bases at J, with 11 bases in the middle. Germline V gene data show CDR1 as MNHNS and CDR2 as SASEGT. The CDR3 extends over 15 amino acids. This CDR3 is CASSEIPGHYNEQFF. The CDR3 DNA reads TGTGCCAGCAGTGAAATTCCAGGACACTACAATGAGCAGTTCTTC.

This clone was counted a few times. The rearrangement links TRBV19 to TRBJ1-2, with D possibly TRBD1 on 5 matching bases. The CDR3 contains 12 residues. CDR1 is LNHDA and CDR2 is SQIVND in the germline V gene (reference sequence). Deletions cut 5 bases from V and 7 bases from J, with 11 bases between. This chain's CDR3 is CASSPGGPGYTF. The CDR3 coding sequence is TGTGCCAGTAGTCCCGGGGGACCTGGCTACACCTTC. The full variable domain, rest sourced from reference TRBV19 and TRBJ1-2, is DGGITQSPKYLFRKEGQNVTLSCEQNLNHDAMYWYRQDPGQGLRLIYYSQIVNDFQKGDIAEGYSVSREKKESFPLTVTSAQKNPTAFYLCASSPGGPGYTFGSGTRLTVV.

The chain links TRBV14 to TRBJ1-1; no clear D. V lost 1 base to trimming and J lost 1 base, with 7 bases between them. Germline V lookup: CDR1 SGHDN, CDR2 FVKESK. The CDR3 runs to 14 residues. CDR3 DNA sequence: TGTGCCAGCAGCCAAGGACGGCCGAACACTGAAGCTTTCTTT. Translation gives CASSQGRPNTEAFF.

This clone was found once. The chain couples TRBV30 to TRBJ2-5; D is uncertain. The CDR3 is 14 amino acids. Germline CDR1 GTSNPN, CDR2 SVGIG (reference sequence). V was clipped by 0 bases and J by 4 bases, with 12 bases between them. CDR3 region: CAWSVRGGVETQYF. CDR3 DNA sequence: TGTGCCTGGAGTGTACGAGGTGGGGTAGAGACCCAGTACTTC.

The V gene is TRBV6-1, the J gene TRBJ1-1; a weak D match, TRBD1 (5 bases). V dropped 3 bases and J dropped 7 bases, with 15 bases sitting between them. The CDR3 sequence is 14 residues long. CDR1 MNHNS and CDR2 SASEGT come from the germline V gene. This CDR3 reads CASSDSRQWVEAFF. The CDR3 DNA reads TGTGCCAGCAGTGACTCGCGACAGTGGGTTGAAGCTTTCTTT.

Concerning this clone: The sample holds other DNA sequences that translate to the same CDR3. The genes are TRBV29-1 and TRBJ2-2, with TRBD1 identical over 8 bases. This CDR3 region has 14 residues. Losses at the gene ends were 6 bases for V and 2 bases for J; bases not matched to a gene: 5. Looked up from germline, CDR1 is SQVTM and CDR2 is ANQGSEA. CDR3 DNA: TGCAGCGTCCTGACAGGGGTCAACACCGGGGAGCTGTTTTTT. This codes for CSVLTGVNTGELFF.

Here the CDR3 reads CARSLGGRANDYAGPEKLFF. The CDR3 DNA reads TGTGCCAGAAGCTTGGGTGGCAGGGCCAACGACTACGCAGGGCCTGAAAAACTGTTTTTT. V usage is TRBV5-3 and J usage is TRBJ1-4; D may be TRBD1 (5 bases). TRBV5-3 is sorted into the ORF group, with uncertain function. V was clipped by 0 bases and J by 7 bases, with 28 bases between them. The length of the CDR3 is 20 residues.

J is TRBJ2-1 and V is TRBV28; D may match TRBD1 or TRBD2 (6 bases each). The CDR3 extends over 14 amino acids. From germline, CDR1 is MDHEN and CDR2 SYDVKM. Trimming took 6 bases from V and 9 from J, leaving 18 bases between them. Here the CDR3 reads CASRAPGARGEQFF. DNA of the CDR3: TGTGCCAGCAGGGCGCCGGGGGCGAGGGGTGAGCAGTTCTTC.